The present T cell receptor (beta chain) was sequenced within a study of shared clonotypes between healthy human individuals. Study-level points and caveats: Sampling used blood alone; tissue repertoires probably differ.

V lost 0 bases to trimming and J lost 7 bases; unmatched junction nucleotides: 12. Germline V gene sequence: CDR1 MNHEY, CDR2 SMNVEV (reference sequence). The CDR3 totals 16 residues. Sequencing used immunoSEQ multiplex PCR; TCRdb keeps in-frame clones, though not all of them. Among about 2.5 million clones listed, around 93% were seen once. As to this clone: What it recognizes is unknown.

This clonotype was sampled from a man between 18 and 35 years old in good health. Some clones in this sample may be carry-over from other donors' samples. Sequencing used naive CD4+ T cells from PBMCs. Described subset: CD45RA+ positively selected. The chain is built from TRBV27 and TRBJ2-7; 7 bases agree with TRBD2. The CDR3 here is CASSLSYGGGPLEQYF. The DNA for the CDR3 is TGTGCCAGCAGTTTATCGTACGGGGGAGGGCCACTTGAGCAGTACTTC.